The 4 T cell receptor beta chains given below trace back to one sample, sequenced in a study of T cell repertoires in cytomegalovirus infection. No antigen has been identified for these receptors. From the reads, TCRdb called clonotypes with MiXCR, one entry per CDR3 protein. This sample carries about 340,000 distinct CDR3 sequences, about 29% of them seen once, and the ten largest clones take around 19%. This specimen was cultured PBMCs, taken from culture after CMV antigen stimulation. Receptors were obtained from a human donor in good health (CMV status not recorded). Some clones in this sample may be carry-over from other donors' samples.

The CDR3 DNA reads as TGTGCCAGCAGCCGGACTAGCGGGGGGTTGGAGACCCAGTACTTC. Translated, it gives CASSRTSGGLETQYF. This chain joins TRBV7-8 and TRBJ2-5; 14 positions match TRBD2. Trimming took 5 bases from V and 5 from J; bases not matched to a gene: 4. Germline V gene sequence: CDR1 SGHVS, CDR2 FQNEAQ. The CDR3 spans 15 residues.

In this sample, this clonotype turned up a few times. This chain uses TRBV20-1 with TRBJ2-7, with D possibly being TRBD2 (5 bases). The CDR3 has 13 amino acids. Trimming took 6 bases from V and 4 from J, leaving 16 bases between them. CDR1 DFQATT and CDR2 SNEGSKA come from the germline V gene (reference sequence). CDR3 sequence reads: CSANRPGKYEQYF. CDR3 DNA: TGCAGTGCGAATCGCCCGGGGAAATACGAGCAGTACTTC.

V gene TRBV4-2 combines with J gene TRBJ2-7, with TRBD2 matching over 13 bases. Germline assignment: CDR1 LGHNA and CDR2 YNFKEQ. After removal of 3 bases from V and 7 bases from J, the junction contained 6 bases not matched to a gene. The CDR3 runs 15 residues. The CDR3 bases are TGTGCCAGCAGCCAGAGTGGACTAGCGGGAGTGGAGCAGTACTTC. The encoded protein is CASSQSGLAGVEQYF.

This clonotype was picked up many times. The chain is built from TRBV11-1 and TRBJ1-2; D gene ambiguous. The V and J ends lost 2 bases and 0 bases respectively, with 10 bases between them. In germline, CDR1 is SGHAT, CDR2 FQDESV (reference sequence). CDR3 length equals 15 residues. This CDR3 is CASSLLQASNYGYTF. CDR3 nucleotide sequence: TGTGCCAGCAGCTTACTCCAGGCCTCTAACTATGGCTACACCTTC.